Below, 18 T cell receptor beta chains from the same sample are listed, as sequenced in a study of CD8 T cells in Susac syndrome (dated by TCRdb to between 2018 and 2021). Library creation used the immunoSEQ multiplex PCR assay. RNA was extracted using the RNeasy kit, and about 0.45 to 1 ug of the RNA was reverse transcribed with random hexamers. Using fastp trimming at Q25 and MiXCR clonotype assembly, TCRdb reanalyzed the public sequencing data and kept in-frame beta chains. Each entry is one CDR3 protein sequence, shown with its most common DNA and genes. This sample gives more than 150,000 distinct CDR3 sequences in total; about 95% of them show up just once. 0.15% of the sample is taken by the ten largest. Material: CD8+ T cells from PBMCs. The receptors derive from a human donor with multiple sclerosis.

The genes are TRBV6-6 and TRBJ2-7, with D perhaps TRBD2 (5 bases). Trimming cost V 7 bases and J 3 bases, with 13 bases left between them. Germline assignment: CDR1 MNHNY and CDR2 SVGAGI (reference sequence). The CDR3 extends over 13 amino acids. CDR3 DNA: TGTGCCAGCACAGTCGGGGTTATCTACGAGCAGTACGTC. The encoded protein is CASTVGVIYEQYV.

The chain couples TRBV7-2 to TRBJ2-3; TRBD1 matches at 10 bases. This CDR3 is built from 17 residues. Germline lookup yields CDR1 SGHTA and CDR2 FQGNSA. Unmatched junction bases numbered 6, after V lost 3 bases and J lost 0 bases. The CDR3 sequence is CASSLEGQGPSTDTQYF. CDR3 DNA: TGTGCCAGCAGCTTGGAGGGACAGGGGCCCAGCACAGATACGCAGTATTTT.

The rearrangement joins TRBV6-5 to TRBJ2-1; the match to TRBD2 covers 9 bases. V dropped 6 bases and J dropped 8; count of bases not matched to a gene: 11. Germline V gene lookup returns CDR1 MNHEY and CDR2 SVGAGI. The length of the CDR3 is 15 residues. CDR3 DNA sequence: TGTGCCAGCAGCCCCTTTAGCGGGGGCCCCGATGAGCAGTTCTTC. It is translated as CASSPFSGGPDEQFF.

The chain couples TRBV29-1 to TRBJ2-2; the D call may be TRBD1 or TRBD2 (5 bases each). The length of the CDR3 is 13 residues. From germline, CDR1 is SQVTM and CDR2 ANQGSEA. Trimming pared 5 bases from V and 7 bases from J, leaving 14 bases between. This chain's CDR3 is CSVQSRGGGELFF. The CDR3 DNA reads as TGCAGCGTTCAAAGTCGGGGCGGCGGGGAGCTGTTTTTT.

V and J are TRBV30 and TRBJ1-1, with 7 bases lining up with TRBD1. The ends lost 2 bases at V and 0 bases at J; junction bases unmatched: 3. Germline lookup yields CDR1 GTSNPN and CDR2 SVGIG (reference sequence). The length of the CDR3 is 14 residues. This CDR3 is CAWSRDSLNTEAFF. The DNA of the CDR3 is TGTGCCTGGAGTAGGGACAGCTTGAACACTGAAGCTTTCTTT.

This chain connects TRBV30 to TRBJ2-1; D gene ambiguous. The CDR3 is 12 amino acids. Germline CDR1 GTSNPN, CDR2 SVGIG (reference sequence). Trimming removed 2 bases at V and 7 bases at J, with 9 bases between. As DNA, the CDR3 is TGTGCCTGGAGTCCTCGGACGAATGAGCAGTTCTTC. It codes for CAWSPRTNEQFF.

The V and J genes are TRBV10-3 and TRBJ2-3; 8 bases are a match to TRBD2. The CDR3 has 13 amino acids. V dropped 7 bases and J dropped 5; count of bases not matched to a gene: 5. CDR1 and CDR2 from the germline V gene are ENHRY and SYGVKD. The CDR3 here is CAITSGGEDTQYF. The CDR3 DNA reads as TGTGCCATCACCTCGGGGGGGGAAGATACGCAGTATTTT.

The V and J genes are TRBV12-3 or TRBV12-4 and TRBJ1-1, with 12 positions matching TRBD1. The V gene end was trimmed by 4 bases and the J gene end by 5 bases; junction bases not matched to a gene: 2. The CDR3 is made up of 14 amino acids. Written as DNA, the CDR3 is TGTGCCAGCAGTTGGGACAGGGGGCGAACTGAAGCTTTCTTT. This gives the protein CASSWDRGRTEAFF.

V usage is TRBV15 and J usage is TRBJ2-1; D call uncertain. Deletions cut 2 bases from V and 10 bases from J, with 9 bases between. Per the germline V gene, CDR1 is LNHNV and CDR2 is YYDKDF (reference sequence). There are 12 residues in the CDR3. The CDR3 is CATSRQATEQFF. The CDR3, as DNA: TGTGCCACCAGCAGACAGGCGACCGAGCAGTTCTTC.

The chain links TRBV6-2 or TRBV6-3 to TRBJ2-1, with D possibly being TRBD1 (5 bases). Trimming stripped 2 bases from V and 6 bases from J, with 17 bases between. In germline, CDR1 is MNHEY, CDR2 SVGEGT. CDR3 length: 16 amino acids. CDR3 loop: CASSYRVGPDLNEQFF. The CDR3 coding sequence is TGTGCCAGCAGTTACCGGGTGGGGCCGGACCTCAATGAGCAGTTCTTC.

The gene calls are TRBV30 and TRBJ2-3, with unresolved D. Trimming cost V 0 bases and J 2 bases, with 12 bases left between them. Germline CDR1 and CDR2: GTSNPN and SVGIG (reference sequence). The CDR3 totals 15 residues. CDR3 DNA sequence: TGTGCCTGGAGTGTGTACGTGTCCGACACAGATACGCAGTATTTT. It is translated as CAWSVYVSDTDTQYF.

This chain uses TRBV28 with TRBJ2-2; D gene uncertain. The V end lost 6 bases, the J end lost 2 bases, and 4 bases lay between the germline ends. Germline CDR1 MDHEN, CDR2 SYDVKM. The CDR3 sequence is 12 residues long. DNA of the CDR3: TGTGCCAGCAGCCAAAACACCGGGGAGCTGTTTTTT. Its translation is CASSQNTGELFF.

V is TRBV20-1 and J is TRBJ2-7; possible D gene TRBD2, 6 bases. CDR3 length equals 14 residues. Germline CDR1 is DFQATT and CDR2 is SNEGSKA (reference sequence). V was pared by 5 bases and J by 4 bases, with 18 bases between. CDR3 DNA: TGCAGTGCTCCTCACCGGGGGAGTCGGTACGAGCAGTACTTC. Amino acid sequence: CSAPHRGSRYEQYF.

The chain couples TRBV3-1 to TRBJ2-7; D possibly uses TRBD1 or TRBD2 (6 bases each). The V gene's germline CDR1 is LGHDT and CDR2 YNNKEL (reference sequence). V lost 5 bases and J lost 6, with 17 bases in between. This CDR3 contains 14 residues. CDR3 sequence (DNA): TGTGCCAGCAGCTATCCAGGGGCGCGGGGCGAGCAGTACTTC. Its translation: CASSYPGARGEQYF.

The rearrangement uses TRBV12-3 or TRBV12-4 and TRBJ2-5; a weak D match, TRBD2 (7 bases). Between the trimmed V and J ends, which lost 2 bases and 5 bases, there was a span of 9 bases. The CDR3 length is 13 residues. Here the CDR3 reads CASSLRGGETQYF. Here the CDR3 DNA reads TGTGCCAGCAGTTTACGCGGGGGCGAGACCCAGTACTTC.

This clonotype came up once. The chain combines TRBV3-1 with TRBJ1-1; 7 nucleotides match TRBD1. The germline V gene has CDR1 LGHDT and CDR2 YNNKEL (reference sequence). The J segment lost 6 bases and the V segment lost 4 bases, leaving 14 bases of the junction unmatched. This CDR3 has 16 residues. CDR3 sequence: CASSPSPGTAKPEAFF. The CDR3 DNA is TGTGCCAGCAGCCCCTCCCCCGGGACAGCCAAGCCTGAAGCTTTCTTT.

The chain is built from TRBV2 and TRBJ2-1; D unclear. Germline-derived CDR1 and CDR2 are SNHLY and FYNNEI. V lost 8 bases and J lost 0, with 14 bases in between. The CDR3 has 15 amino acids. CDR3 bases: TGTGCCAGCTGTCACCCGAGTAGCTCCTACAATGAGCAGTTCTTC. It translates to CASCHPSSSYNEQFF. The variable domain in full, completed from reference TRBV2 and TRBJ2-1, reads EPEVTQTPSHQVTQMGQEVILRCVPISNHLYFYWYRQILGQKVEFLVSFYNNEISEKSEIFDDQFSVERPDGSNFTLKIRSTKLEDSAMYFCASCHPSSSYNEQFFGPGTRLTVL.

This chain links TRBV15 with TRBJ1-1; maybe TRBD1 (5 bases). CDR1 is LNHNV and CDR2 is YYDKDF in the germline V gene (reference sequence). The CDR3 extends over 15 amino acids. Between the trimmed V and J ends, which lost 0 bases and 6 bases, there was a span of 14 bases. Written as DNA, the CDR3 is TGTGCCACCAGCAGAGATGACGGGGCCGGATCTGAAGCTTTCTTT. Translation gives CATSRDDGAGSEAFF.